The clone carrying this T cell receptor beta chain was detected many times. The culture paired approximately 200,000 irradiated violet-dye-labeled stimulators with approximately 200,000 CFSE-labeled responders. The reaction was completed, and proliferating CFSE-low CD3+CD4+ and CD3+CD8+ responders were then sorted. Per the germline V gene, CDR1 is MNHNS and CDR2 is SASEGT. Deletions cut 1 base from V and 3 bases from J, with 16 bases between. The CDR3 runs to 16 residues. Method: immunoSEQ multiplex PCR; TCRdb's copy keeps in-frame clones and lacks some. The sample lists roughly 8,000 clones, around 32% occurring once. This sample is drawn from a study of graft-versus-host responses after intestinal transplantation.

This sample comprised alloreactive CD8+ T cells from a mixed lymphocyte reaction culture, obtained before intestinal transplant. Subset reported: CFSE-low proliferating T cells sorted from approximately six-day pre-transplant mixed lymphocyte reaction (GvH or HvG direction). The chain is built from TRBV6-1 and TRBJ2-7; no clear D gene. This sequence was found in a human patient who received an intestinal transplant. The CDR3 nucleotides read TGTGCCAGCAGTGAAGGGCCCGCCAATCTAGGCTACGAGCAGTACTTC. Encoded protein: CASSEGPANLGYEQYF.